The 17 T cell receptor beta chains given below trace back to one sample, sequenced in a study of T-cell reconstitution after alpha-beta-depleted transplantation in children (dated by TCRdb to about 2016). Libraries were prepared through PCR. Reads for this sample came from an Illumina HiSeq 2500. Molecular barcoding was employed in the preparation of TCR libraries, with unique molecular identifiers being used to normalize TCRbeta repertoire quantification. In-frame beta chains were kept once TCRdb had trimmed the public reads at Q25 with fastp and called clones with MiXCR. Each CDR3 protein gets just one entry, which takes the most common genes and DNA from the rows behind it. In this sample the table shows 500,000 or so distinct CDR3 sequences, roughly 33% of which occur a single time. 2% to 3% of the sample belongs to the ten largest clones. The source was PBMCs from the stem cell graft donor, collected from the stem cell graft. The receptor source for this set is a human donor who donated a stem cell graft to a child with aplastic anemia.

The table lists this clonotype with a few counts. The V call is TRBV7-6, the J call TRBJ2-3; D possibly corresponds to TRBD2 (6 bases). CDR1 is SGHVS, CDR2 FNYEAQ, per germline. Deletions cut 2 bases from V and 0 bases from J, with 12 bases between. This CDR3 spans 16 amino acids. CDR3 in DNA: TGTGCCAGCAGCTTACCACCCGGGACTAGCACAGATACGCAGTATTTT. It is translated as CASSLPPGTSTDTQYF.

This chain connects TRBV7-9 to TRBJ2-1; TRBD1 agrees at 9 bases. This CDR3 spans 15 amino acids. With 3 bases clipped from V and 7 bases from J, the junction kept 7 bases outside the gene matches. CDR1 SEHNR and CDR2 FQNEAQ come from the germline V gene (reference sequence). CDR3 amino acids: CASSFFGQGRNEQFF. CDR3 coding DNA: TGTGCCAGCAGCTTTTTCGGACAGGGGCGGAATGAGCAGTTCTTC.

The rearrangement joins TRBV30 to TRBJ1-2; D not certain. The CDR3 runs to 14 residues. V lost 3 bases, J lost 5 bases, and 16 bases lay in between. Per germline, CDR1 GTSNPN and CDR2 SVGIG (reference sequence). This CDR3 is CAWSGVGRSYGYTF. The CDR3 region has the DNA TGTGCCTGGAGCGGGGTTGGCAGGTCATATGGCTACACCTTC.

This clonotype has more than one count but fewer than ten. This chain uses TRBV6-2 or TRBV6-3 with TRBJ1-5, with D unresolved. Per the germline V gene, CDR1 is MNHEY and CDR2 is SVGEGT. The CDR3 covers 14 residues. V gave up 0 bases and J gave up 7 bases, with 10 bases separating them. The CDR3 DNA reads TGTGCCAGCAGTTACTCTTGGGGTGAGCAGCCCCAGCATTTT. Protein: CASSYSWGEQPQHF.

V usage is TRBV6-2 or TRBV6-3 and J usage is TRBJ2-7; D tentatively fits TRBD1 or TRBD2 (5 bases each). CDR1 and CDR2 (germline): MNHEY, SVGEGT. There are 16 residues in the CDR3. The germline V and J ends were trimmed by 0 bases and 2 bases, with 14 bases remaining between them. The CDR3 DNA follows: TGTGCCAGCAGTTACTCAGCAGGGACCGGACCCTACGAGCAGTACTTC. Translating gives CASSYSAGTGPYEQYF.

On this clonotype: The junction does not match germline at one end; this may be a read error. The chain links TRBV7-2 to TRBJ1-2, with D possibly TRBD1 on 6 matching bases. CDR3 length: 14 residues. Germline assignment: CDR1 SGHTA and CDR2 FQGNSA. In nucleotides, the CDR3 is TGTGCCAGCAGCTTAGCGTTGGGTTCGCAGGGGCTCGCCTTC. It encodes CASSLALGSQGLAF.

This clonotype was seen a handful of times. The chain employs TRBV20-1 and TRBJ2-7, with a tentative D call TRBD2 (5 bases). The CDR3 contains 13 residues. Germline loops: CDR1 DFQATT, CDR2 SNEGSKA (reference sequence). V shed 0 bases and J shed 5 bases, with 11 bases lying between them. Here the CDR3 reads CSARDTRDHEQYF. The DNA of the CDR3 is TGCAGTGCTAGAGACACTAGAGACCACGAGCAGTACTTC.

The chain couples TRBV6-1 to TRBJ2-3; 10 bases line up with TRBD2. Unmatched junction bases numbered 3, after V lost 9 bases and J lost 3 bases. The CDR3 is 13 residues long. Germline CDR1 reads MNHNS; CDR2 reads SASEGT. This CDR3 reads CASKAGGTDTQYF. CDR3 bases: TGTGCCAGTAAAGCGGGAGGGACAGATACGCAGTATTTT.

The chain uses TRBV19 and TRBJ1-4, with D possibly matching TRBD1 (6 bases). This CDR3 is 16 amino acids long. The ends were cut back, 3 bases at V and 6 bases at J, with 17 bases in the middle. Germline V gene data show CDR1 as LNHDA and CDR2 as SQIVND (reference sequence). CDR3 sequence reads: CASSIPWAGADEKLFF. The CDR3 DNA is TGTGCCAGTAGTATTCCGTGGGCAGGGGCGGATGAAAAACTGTTTTTT.

This clonotype has a handful of counts. The chain has TRBV7-2 and TRBJ2-3; 8 bases are shared with TRBD2. Germline lookup yields CDR1 SGHTA and CDR2 FQGNSA. The CDR3 length is 15 residues. The V segment lost 6 bases and the J segment 2 bases; nucleotides outside the gene matches: 7. The CDR3 here is CASSYSGIATDTQYF. Here the CDR3 DNA reads TGTGCCAGCAGTTATAGCGGGATAGCCACAGATACGCAGTATTTT.

The rearrangement joins TRBV5-6 to TRBJ2-1, with a weak D call TRBD2 (5 bases). Germline-derived CDR1 and CDR2 are SGHDT and YYEEEE. The V gene lost 0 bases and the J gene lost 1 base, with 5 bases spanning the gap. CDR3 size: 14 residues. CDR3 bases: TGTGCCAGCAGCTTGGGGAGGTCCTACAATGAGCAGTTCTTC. Its protein product is CASSLGRSYNEQFF.

The rearrangement links TRBV6-6 to TRBJ1-5; D call uncertain. The CDR3 loop spans 12 amino acids. Germline CDR1 is MNHNY and CDR2 is SVGAGI (reference sequence). The V end was cut by 1 base, the J end by 7 bases, with 5 bases between. The CDR3 protein is CASSYLDQPQHF. The CDR3 DNA follows: TGTGCCAGCAGTTACTTAGACCAGCCCCAGCATTTT.

This clonotype was seen only a few times. The V call is TRBV20-1, the J call TRBJ1-3; weak D call: TRBD1 (5 bases). The CDR3 has 13 residues. CDR1 and CDR2 (germline): DFQATT, SNEGSKA (reference sequence). Trimming pared 3 bases from V and 4 bases from J, leaving 10 bases between. For the CDR3, the DNA is TGCAGTGCTAGCGGGGCTCGGGGAAACACCATATATTTT. Translation gives CSASGARGNTIYF.

The rearrangement uses TRBV21-1 and TRBJ2-3; the D segment call TRBD1 is taken from the table without a DNA check. TRBV21-1 is described as a pseudogene. This CDR3 contains 16 residues. CDR3: CASSKAQGEGADTQYF. CDR3 DNA: TGTGCCAGCAGCAAAGCCCAGGGAGAGGGGGCAGATACGCAGTATTTT.

This clonotype was seen a few times. The chain links TRBV20-1 to TRBJ1-1, with 7 bases identical to TRBD1. The CDR3 spans 15 residues. J lost 6 bases, V lost 3 bases, and 13 bases had no gene match. CDR1 is DFQATT and CDR2 is SNEGSKA in the germline V gene (reference sequence). The CDR3 DNA is TGCAGTGCTAGTCGGACAGGCCCTGCGACCGCTGAAGCTTTCTTT. Its translation is CSASRTGPATAEAFF.

This chain joins TRBV7-2 and TRBJ2-7; 9 bases are a match to TRBD1. Losses at the gene ends were 5 bases for V and 2 bases for J; bases not matched to a gene: 7. This CDR3 is built from 15 residues. Germline loops: CDR1 SGHTA, CDR2 FQGNSA. CDR3 coding DNA: TGTGCCAGCAGCCAAGGACAGGGGAGGGCCTACGAGCAGTACTTC. Protein: CASSQGQGRAYEQYF.

The sample holds a few counts of this clonotype. The CDR3, as DNA: TGTGCCAGCAAGACCGCTGAAGCTTTCTTT. Translating gives CASKTAEAFF. The chain combines TRBV5-6 with TRBJ1-1; D unclear. This CDR3 is 10 amino acids long. Trimming cost V 6 bases and J 6 bases, with 6 bases left between them. Germline V CDR1 and CDR2: SGHDT, YYEEEE.